This TCR beta chain is from a study of human versus mouse CDR3 diversity and MHC coevolution. Here immunoSEQ multiplex PCR was the method, and the copy in TCRdb shows in-frame clones only, minus some. The sample lists about 60,000 clones, approximately 94% occurring once. CDR3 length: 15 residues. Germline V lookup: CDR1 ENHRY, CDR2 SYGVKD. The junction had 11 bases not matched to a gene; V was cut back by 4 bases and J by 9 bases. This clone was picked up a small number of times. The TCR originated in a person in their sixties in good health. Specimen: naive CD4+ T cells from blood. Specified subset: CD45RO-negative CD62L-positive naive CD4 T cells. The chain uses TRBV10-3 and TRBJ1-2, with 10 bases aligning to TRBD1. CDR3 sequence reads: CAISVNRDRGRSYTF. CDR3 sequence (DNA): TGTGCCATCAGTGTAAACCGGGACAGGGGAAGAAGCTACACCTTC.